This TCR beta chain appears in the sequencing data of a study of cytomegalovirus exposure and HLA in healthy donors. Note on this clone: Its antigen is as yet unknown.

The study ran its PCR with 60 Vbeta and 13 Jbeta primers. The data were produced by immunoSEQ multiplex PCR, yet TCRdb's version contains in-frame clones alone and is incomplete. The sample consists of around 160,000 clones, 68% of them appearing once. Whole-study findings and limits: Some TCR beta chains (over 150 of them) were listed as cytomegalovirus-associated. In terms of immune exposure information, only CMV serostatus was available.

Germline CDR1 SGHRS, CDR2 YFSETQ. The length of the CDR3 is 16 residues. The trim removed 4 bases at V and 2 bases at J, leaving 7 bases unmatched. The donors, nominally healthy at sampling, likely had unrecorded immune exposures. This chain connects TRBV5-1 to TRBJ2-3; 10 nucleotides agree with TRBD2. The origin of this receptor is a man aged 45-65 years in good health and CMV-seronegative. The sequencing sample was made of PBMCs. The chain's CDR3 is CASSALAGLATDTQYF. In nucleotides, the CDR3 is TGCGCCAGCAGCGCACTAGCGGGGCTTGCCACAGATACGCAGTATTTT.